This T cell receptor (beta chain) was identified in a study of Graves' ophthalmopathy and Graves' hyperthyroidism. General study findings and limits: Blood also carried most expanded thyroid clonotypes exceeding 0.001 frequency. Ophthalmopathy was separated from stable hyperthyroidism by a 13-signature model with roughly 90% sensitivity and around 84% specificity.

In this sample, this clonotype turned up a few times. The target antigen is unknown. Exclusion criteria comprised other autoimmune diseases, uncontrolled infections, pregnancy or lactation in patients. As the template, RNA transcripts were used to amplify TCR beta CDR3 regions. First-round RT-PCR relied on HTBI primers, and a second-round multiplex PCR came next. Via MiXCR, TCRdb re-called the multiplex PCR reads, giving one row per CDR3 protein. The table has 650,000 to 900,000 distinct CDR3 sequences, approximately 40% seen once. CDR1 and CDR2 (germline): LNHDA, SQIVND (reference sequence). The CDR3 totals 13 residues. V was shortened by 8 bases and J by 2 bases, with 13 bases between the two germline ends.

Sequenced material: peripheral blood. The clonotype originates from an adult man with Graves' ophthalmopathy. The chain recombines TRBV19 with TRBJ2-7; D may be TRBD1 (5 bases). The CDR3 here is CASQDTSTYEQYF. CDR3 coding DNA: TGTGCCAGTCAGGACACTTCTACCTACGAGCAGTACTTC.